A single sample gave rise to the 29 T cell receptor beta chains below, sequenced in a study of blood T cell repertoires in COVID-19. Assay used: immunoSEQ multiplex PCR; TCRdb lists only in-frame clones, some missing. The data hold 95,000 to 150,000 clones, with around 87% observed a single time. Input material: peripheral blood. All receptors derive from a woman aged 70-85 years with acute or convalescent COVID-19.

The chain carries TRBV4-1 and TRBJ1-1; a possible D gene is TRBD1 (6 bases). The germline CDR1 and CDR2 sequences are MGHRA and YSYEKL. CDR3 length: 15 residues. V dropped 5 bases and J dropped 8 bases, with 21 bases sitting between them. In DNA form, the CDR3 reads TGCGCCAGCAGCTTAAGGGGGGGGAAAGAGCTGGAAGCTTTCTTT. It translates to CASSLRGGKELEAFF.

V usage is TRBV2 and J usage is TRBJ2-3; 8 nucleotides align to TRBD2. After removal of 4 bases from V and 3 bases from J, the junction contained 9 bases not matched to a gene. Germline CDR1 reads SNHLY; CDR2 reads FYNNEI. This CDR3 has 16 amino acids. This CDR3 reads CASSGRVAGMTDTQYF. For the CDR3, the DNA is TGTGCCAGCAGTGGGCGGGTAGCGGGGATGACAGATACGCAGTATTTT.

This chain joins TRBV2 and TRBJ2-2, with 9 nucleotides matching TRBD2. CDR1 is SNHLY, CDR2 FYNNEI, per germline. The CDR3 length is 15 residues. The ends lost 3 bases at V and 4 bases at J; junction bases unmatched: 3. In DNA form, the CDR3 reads TGTGCCAGCAGTGATCTAGCGGGGATCACCGGGGAGCTGTTTTTT. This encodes CASSDLAGITGELFF.

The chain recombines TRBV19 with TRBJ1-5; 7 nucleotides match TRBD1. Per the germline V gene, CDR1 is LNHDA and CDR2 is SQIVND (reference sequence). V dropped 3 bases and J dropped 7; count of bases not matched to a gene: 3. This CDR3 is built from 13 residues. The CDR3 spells CASSIDRDQPQHF. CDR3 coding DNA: TGTGCCAGTAGTATCGACAGGGACCAGCCCCAGCATTTT.

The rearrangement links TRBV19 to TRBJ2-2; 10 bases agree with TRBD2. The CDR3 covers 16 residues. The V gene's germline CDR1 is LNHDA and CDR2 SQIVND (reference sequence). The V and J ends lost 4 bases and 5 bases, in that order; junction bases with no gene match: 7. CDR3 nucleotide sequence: TGTGCCAGTAGTACGCCTAGCGGGGGTCGGACCGGGGAGCTGTTTTTT. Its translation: CASSTPSGGRTGELFF.

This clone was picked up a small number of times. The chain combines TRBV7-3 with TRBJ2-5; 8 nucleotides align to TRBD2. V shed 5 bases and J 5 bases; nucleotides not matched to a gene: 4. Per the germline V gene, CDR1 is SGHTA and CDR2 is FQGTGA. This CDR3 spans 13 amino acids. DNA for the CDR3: TGTGCCAGCAGCCACGGGGGGGAGGAGACCCAGTACTTC. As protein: CASSHGGEETQYF.

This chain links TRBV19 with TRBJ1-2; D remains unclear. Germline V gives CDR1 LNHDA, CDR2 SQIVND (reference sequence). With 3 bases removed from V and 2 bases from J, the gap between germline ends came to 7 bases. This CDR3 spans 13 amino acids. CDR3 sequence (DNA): TGTGCCAGTAGTATGGGAGGGAACTATGGCTACACCTTC. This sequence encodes CASSMGGNYGYTF.

CDR3 residues: CASSSTDRMTEAFF. CDR3 nucleotide sequence: TGTGCCAGCAGCTCGACGGACAGGATGACTGAAGCTTTCTTT. The chain joins TRBV5-6 to TRBJ1-1, with TRBD1 matching over 7 bases. Germline V gives CDR1 SGHDT, CDR2 YYEEEE. V lost 3 bases and J lost 5; bases outside the gene matches: 7. This CDR3 comprises 14 residues.

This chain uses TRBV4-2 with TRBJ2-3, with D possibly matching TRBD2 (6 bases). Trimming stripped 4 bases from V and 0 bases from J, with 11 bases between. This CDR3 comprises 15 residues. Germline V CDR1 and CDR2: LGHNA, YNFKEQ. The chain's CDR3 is CASSLRETSTDTQYF. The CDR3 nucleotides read TGTGCCAGCAGCCTACGGGAGACTAGCACAGATACGCAGTATTTT.

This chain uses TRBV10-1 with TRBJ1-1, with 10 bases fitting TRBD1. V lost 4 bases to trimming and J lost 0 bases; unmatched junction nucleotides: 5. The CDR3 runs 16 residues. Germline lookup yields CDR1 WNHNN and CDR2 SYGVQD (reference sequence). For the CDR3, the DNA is TGCGCCAGCAGTGTGACAGGGGGCTTAGTGAACACTGAAGCTTTCTTT. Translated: CASSVTGGLVNTEAFF.

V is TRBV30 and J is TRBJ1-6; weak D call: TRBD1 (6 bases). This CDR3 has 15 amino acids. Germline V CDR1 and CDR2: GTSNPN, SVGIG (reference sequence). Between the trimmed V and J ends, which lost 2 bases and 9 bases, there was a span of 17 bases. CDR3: CAWSTTGQYFSPLHF. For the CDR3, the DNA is TGTGCCTGGAGTACCACCGGACAGTATTTTTCACCCCTCCACTTT.

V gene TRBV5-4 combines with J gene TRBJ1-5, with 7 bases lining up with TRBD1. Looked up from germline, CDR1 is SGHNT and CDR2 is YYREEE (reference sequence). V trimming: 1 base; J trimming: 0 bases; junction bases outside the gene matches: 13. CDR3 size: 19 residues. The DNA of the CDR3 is TGTGCCAGCAGCTTGTGTTCACAGGGGCCCCTCTATAGCAATCAGCCCCAGCATTTT. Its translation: CASSLCSQGPLYSNQPQHF.

CDR3 protein: CASSPTSGVTYEQYF. The CDR3 DNA reads TGTGCCAGCAGCCCTACTAGCGGGGTGACCTACGAGCAGTACTTC. The chain joins TRBV9 to TRBJ2-7; TRBD2 aligns across 10 bases. V shed 4 bases and J 2 bases; nucleotides not matched to a gene: 6. The germline gives CDR1 SGDLS, CDR2 YYNGEE. The CDR3 extends over 15 amino acids.

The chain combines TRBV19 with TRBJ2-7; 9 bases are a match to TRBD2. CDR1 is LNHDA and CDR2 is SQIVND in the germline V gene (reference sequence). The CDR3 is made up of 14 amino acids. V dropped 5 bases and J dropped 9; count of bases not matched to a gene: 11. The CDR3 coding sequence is TGTGCCAGTAGTCCCGCGGGGGGGGGCCACGTGCAGTACTTC. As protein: CASSPAGGGHVQYF.

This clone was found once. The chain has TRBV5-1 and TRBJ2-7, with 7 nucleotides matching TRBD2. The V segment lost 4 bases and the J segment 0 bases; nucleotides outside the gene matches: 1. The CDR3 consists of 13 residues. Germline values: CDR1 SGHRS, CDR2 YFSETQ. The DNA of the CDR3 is TGCGCCAGCAGCCCGGGGGGCTCCTACGAGCAGTACTTC. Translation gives CASSPGGSYEQYF.

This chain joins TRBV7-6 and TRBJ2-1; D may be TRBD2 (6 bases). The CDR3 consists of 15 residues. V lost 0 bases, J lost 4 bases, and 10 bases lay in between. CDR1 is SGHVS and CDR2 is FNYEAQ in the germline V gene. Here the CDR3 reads CASSLARTNYNEQFF. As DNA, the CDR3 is TGTGCCAGCAGCTTAGCGAGGACTAATTACAATGAGCAGTTCTTC.

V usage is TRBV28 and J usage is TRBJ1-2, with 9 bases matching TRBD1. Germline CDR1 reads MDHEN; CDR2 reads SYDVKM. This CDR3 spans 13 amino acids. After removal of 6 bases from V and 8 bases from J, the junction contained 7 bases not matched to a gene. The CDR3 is CASRQTGGRGYTF. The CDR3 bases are TGTGCCAGCAGACAGACAGGGGGTAGGGGCTACACCTTC.

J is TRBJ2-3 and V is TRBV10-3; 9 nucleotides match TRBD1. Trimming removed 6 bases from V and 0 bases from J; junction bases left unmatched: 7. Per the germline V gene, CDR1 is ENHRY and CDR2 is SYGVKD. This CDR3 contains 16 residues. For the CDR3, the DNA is TGTGCCATCAGGCCCCAGGGGACAGGGAGCACAGATACGCAGTATTTT. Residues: CAIRPQGTGSTDTQYF.

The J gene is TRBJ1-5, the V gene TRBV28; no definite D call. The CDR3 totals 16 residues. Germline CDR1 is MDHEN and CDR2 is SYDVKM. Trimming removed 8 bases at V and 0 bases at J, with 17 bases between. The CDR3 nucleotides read TGTGCCAGCCGAGTCCTAAGTGGGAGTAGCAATCAGCCCCAGCATTTT. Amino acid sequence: CASRVLSGSSNQPQHF. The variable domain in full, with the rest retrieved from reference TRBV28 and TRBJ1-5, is DVKVTQSSRYLVKRTGEKVFLECVQDMDHENMFWYRQDPGLGLRLIYFSYDVKMKEKGDIPEGYSVSREKKERFSLILESASTNQTSMYLCASRVLSGSSNQPQHFGDGTRLSIL.

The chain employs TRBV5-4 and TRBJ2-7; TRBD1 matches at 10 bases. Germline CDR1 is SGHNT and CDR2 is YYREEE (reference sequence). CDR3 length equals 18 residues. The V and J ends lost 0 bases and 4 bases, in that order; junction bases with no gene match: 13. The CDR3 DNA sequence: TGTGCCAGCAGCTTGGGGAGAATCCGACAGGGGGCGAGATACGAGCAGTACTTC. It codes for CASSLGRIRQGARYEQYF. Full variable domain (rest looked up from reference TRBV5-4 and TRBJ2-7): ETGVTQSPTHLIKTRGQQVTLRCSSQSGHNTVSWYQQALGQGPQFIFQYYREEENGRGNFPPRFSGLQFPNYSSELNVNALELDDSALYLCASSLGRIRQGARYEQYFGPGTRLTVT.

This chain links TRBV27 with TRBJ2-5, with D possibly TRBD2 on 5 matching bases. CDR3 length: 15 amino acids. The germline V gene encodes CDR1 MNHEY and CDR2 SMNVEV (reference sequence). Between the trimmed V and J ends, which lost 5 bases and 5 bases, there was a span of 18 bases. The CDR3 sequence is CASSLGVRGMETQYF. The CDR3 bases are TGTGCCAGCAGTCTCGGGGTCAGAGGGATGGAGACCCAGTACTTC.

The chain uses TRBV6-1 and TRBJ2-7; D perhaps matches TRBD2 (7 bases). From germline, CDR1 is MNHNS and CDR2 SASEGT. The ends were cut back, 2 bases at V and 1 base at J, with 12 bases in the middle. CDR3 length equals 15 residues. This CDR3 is CASSERRGGSYEQYF. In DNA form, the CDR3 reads TGTGCCAGCAGTGAAAGGAGGGGGGGTTCCTACGAGCAGTACTTC.

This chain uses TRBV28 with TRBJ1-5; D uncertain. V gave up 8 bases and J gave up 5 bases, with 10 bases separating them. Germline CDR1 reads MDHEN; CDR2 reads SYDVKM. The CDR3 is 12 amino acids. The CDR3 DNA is TGTGCCAGCTCAGATGGTCATCAGCCCCAGCATTTT. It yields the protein CASSDGHQPQHF.

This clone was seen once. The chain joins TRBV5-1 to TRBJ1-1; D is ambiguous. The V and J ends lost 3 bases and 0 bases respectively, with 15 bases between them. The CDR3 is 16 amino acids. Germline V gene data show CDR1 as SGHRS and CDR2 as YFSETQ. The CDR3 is CASSSRPPQVNTEAFF. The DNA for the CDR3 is TGCGCCAGCAGCTCAAGACCCCCTCAGGTGAACACTGAAGCTTTCTTT.

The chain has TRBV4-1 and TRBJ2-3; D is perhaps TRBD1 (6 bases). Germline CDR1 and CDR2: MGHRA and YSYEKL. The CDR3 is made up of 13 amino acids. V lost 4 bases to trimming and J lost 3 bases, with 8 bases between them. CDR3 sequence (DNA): TGCGCCAGCAGCCGCGACAGGACAGATACGCAGTATTTT. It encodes CASSRDRTDTQYF.

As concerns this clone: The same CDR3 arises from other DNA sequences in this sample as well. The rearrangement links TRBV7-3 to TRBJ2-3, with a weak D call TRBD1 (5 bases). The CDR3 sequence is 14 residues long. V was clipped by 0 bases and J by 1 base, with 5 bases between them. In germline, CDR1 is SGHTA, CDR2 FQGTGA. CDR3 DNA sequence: TGTGCCAGCAGCTTAACAGGGGGCACAGATACGCAGTATTTT. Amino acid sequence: CASSLTGGTDTQYF.

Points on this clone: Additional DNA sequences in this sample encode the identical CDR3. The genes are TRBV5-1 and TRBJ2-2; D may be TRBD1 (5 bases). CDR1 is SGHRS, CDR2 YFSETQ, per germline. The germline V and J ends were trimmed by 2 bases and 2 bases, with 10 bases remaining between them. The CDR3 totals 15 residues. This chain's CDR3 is CASSLGQGNTGELFF. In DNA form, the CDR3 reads TGCGCCAGCAGCTTAGGGCAGGGAAACACCGGGGAGCTGTTTTTT. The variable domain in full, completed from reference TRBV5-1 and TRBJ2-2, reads KAGVTQTPRYLIKTRGQQVTLSCSPISGHRSVSWYQQTPGQGLQFLFEYFSETQRNKGNFPGRFSGRQFSNSRSEMNVSTLELGDSALYLCASSLGQGNTGELFFGEGSRLTVL.

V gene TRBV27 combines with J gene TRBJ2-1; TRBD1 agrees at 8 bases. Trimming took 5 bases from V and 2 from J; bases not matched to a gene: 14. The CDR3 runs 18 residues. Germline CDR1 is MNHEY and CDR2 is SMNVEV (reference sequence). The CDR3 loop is CASSPDRARGPAYNEQFF. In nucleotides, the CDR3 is TGTGCCAGCAGTCCGGACAGGGCTCGGGGGCCAGCCTACAATGAGCAGTTCTTC.

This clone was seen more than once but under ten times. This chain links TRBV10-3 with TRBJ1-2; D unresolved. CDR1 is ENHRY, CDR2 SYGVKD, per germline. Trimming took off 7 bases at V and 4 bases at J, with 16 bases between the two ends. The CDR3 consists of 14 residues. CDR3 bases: TGTGCCATCACTCCCCAAATTGCGGGCTATGGCTACACCTTC. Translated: CAITPQIAGYGYTF.